Sequencing of this T cell receptor (beta chain) was carried out in a study of T cells after yellow fever vaccination. The overall study: SMART-Seq v4 Ultra Low Input served to prepare low-cell-number fractions.

A process of 5'RACE template switching, which added a universal primer site and UMIs, was used to make TCR cDNA. MiXCR, applied by TCRdb to the 5' RACE reads, yields one record per CDR3 protein. The sample includes approximately 250,000 distinct CDR3 sequences, roughly 4.8% of them seen just once. CDR1 and CDR2 (germline): SNHLY, FYNNEI. With V trimmed by 11 bases and J by 5 bases, 12 bases remained unmatched. There are 14 residues in the CDR3. Many counts were recorded for this clonotype. Its antigen is unidentified. Study-level points and caveats: It was the secondary response that reached its peak faster, day 5 versus 15, but it was weaker.

The receptor was isolated from a man aged 18 to 30 who received the YFV17D yellow fever vaccine. The chain recombines TRBV2 with TRBJ2-1; 7 positions agree with TRBD1. The sequencing here drew on CD4+ T cells sorted from PBMCs, taken on the day of the yellow fever booster vaccination. Written as DNA, the CDR3 is TGTGCCGGAACCCTCGGGACAGTGGACAATGAGCAGTTCTTC. This codes for CAGTLGTVDNEQFF.